This T cell receptor (beta chain) was captured in a study of blood T cell repertoires in COVID-19. Trimming pared 0 bases from V and 4 bases from J, leaving 7 bases between. The CDR3 is 14 amino acids. Germline lookup yields CDR1 SGHDT and CDR2 YYEEEE. The authors' processing: Researchers report that nucleated cell counts were estimated from reference gene primer amplification. Sequencing was performed with immunoSEQ multiplex PCR; in TCRdb, only in-frame clones are kept and a portion is missing. That table furnishes V, J and clone size, whereas the DNA furnished D and trimming. The profile shows about 180,000 clones, approximately 85% of them singletons. Participants were placed into cohorts based on the clinical history they reported.

This chain joins TRBV5-6 and TRBJ2-2; the D gene is possibly TRBD1 (6 bases). This clonotype was sampled from a woman in her late teens or twenties who had recovered from COVID-19. Sequencing was carried out using PBMCs or T cells enriched from blood (not recorded which). In DNA, the CDR3 is TGTGCCAGCAGCTTGGTACAGGGCACCGGGGAGCTGTTTTTT. Translation: CASSLVQGTGELFF.